Sequencing of this T cell receptor (beta chain) was carried out in a study of blood T cell repertoires in COVID-19. Study information: The United States, Italy and Spain supplied acute and convalescent COVID-19 samples.

The CDR3 has 14 residues. From germline, CDR1 is LNHDA and CDR2 SQIVND (reference sequence). Trimming removed 8 bases at V and 2 bases at J, with 15 bases between. In the study's own analysis: Amplification with reference gene primers provided the estimates of nucleated cell counts. Sequenced by immunoSEQ multiplex PCR; TCRdb stores in-frame clones only, minus some. That table gives V, J and clone size, and the DNA gave D and trimming. The sample has about 100,000 clones; roughly 81% are singletons. The sequenced sample was peripheral blood. This clonotype originated in a human donor in a cohort sampled during active COVID-19. The genes are TRBV19 and TRBJ2-5, with TRBD1 as a possible D gene (6 bases). In DNA form, the CDR3 reads TGTGCCAGTGGGGTCGCTGGACAGCAAGAGACCCAGTACTTC. Its translation: CASGVAGQQETQYF.